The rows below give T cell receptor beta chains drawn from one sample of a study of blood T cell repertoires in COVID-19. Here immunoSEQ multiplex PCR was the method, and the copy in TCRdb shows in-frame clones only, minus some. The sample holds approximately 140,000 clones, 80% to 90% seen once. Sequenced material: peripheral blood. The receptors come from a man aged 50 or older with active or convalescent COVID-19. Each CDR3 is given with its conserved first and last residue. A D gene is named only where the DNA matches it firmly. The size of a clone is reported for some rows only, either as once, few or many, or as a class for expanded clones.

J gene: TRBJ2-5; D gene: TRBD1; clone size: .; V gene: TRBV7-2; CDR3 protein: CASSLAGTGGQETQYF; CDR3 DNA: TGTGCCAGCAGCTTAGCTGGGACAGGGGGCCAAGAGACCCAGTACTTC
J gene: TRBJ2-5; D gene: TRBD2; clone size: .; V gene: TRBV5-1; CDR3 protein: CASSSGLAGETQYF; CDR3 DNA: TGCGCCAGCAGCTCTGGACTAGCGGGAGAGACCCAGTACTTC
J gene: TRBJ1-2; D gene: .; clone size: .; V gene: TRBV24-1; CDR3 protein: CATSARQDFYGYTF; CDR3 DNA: TGTGCCACCAGTGCCAGACAGGACTTCTATGGCTACACCTTC
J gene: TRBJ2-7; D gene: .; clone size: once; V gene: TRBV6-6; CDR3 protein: CASNFPGQSTYEQYF; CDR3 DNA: TGTGCCAGCAACTTTCCAGGGCAGTCGACCTACGAGCAGTACTTC
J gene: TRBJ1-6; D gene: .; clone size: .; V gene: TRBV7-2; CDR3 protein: CASSTAPTASSYNSPLHF; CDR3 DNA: TGTGCCAGCAGCACTGCCCCGACAGCCAGCTCCTATAATTCACCCCTCCACTTT
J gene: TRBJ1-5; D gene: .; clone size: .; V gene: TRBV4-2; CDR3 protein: CASSQDGGSARPQHF; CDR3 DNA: TGTGCCAGCAGCCAAGATGGTGGCAGCGCGAGGCCCCAGCATTTT
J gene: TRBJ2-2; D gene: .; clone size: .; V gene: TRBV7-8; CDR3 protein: CASSSTVSGSNTGELFF; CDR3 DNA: TGTGCCAGCAGCTCGACAGTATCGGGCTCGAACACCGGGGAGCTGTTTTTT
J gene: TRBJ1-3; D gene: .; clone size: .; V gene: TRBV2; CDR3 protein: CASSDGLYSGNTIYF; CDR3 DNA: TGTGCCAGCAGTGATGGGCTTTACTCTGGAAACACCATATATTTT
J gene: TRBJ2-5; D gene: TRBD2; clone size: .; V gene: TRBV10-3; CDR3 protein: CAISDLAAETQYF; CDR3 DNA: TGTGCCATCAGTGATCTAGCGGCAGAGACCCAGTACTTC
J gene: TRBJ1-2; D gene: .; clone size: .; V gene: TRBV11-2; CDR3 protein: CASSSDGDGYTF; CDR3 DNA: TGTGCCAGCAGCTCAGACGGAGATGGCTACACCTTC
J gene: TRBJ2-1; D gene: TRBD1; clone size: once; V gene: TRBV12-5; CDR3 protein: CASGLATGLGYNEQFF; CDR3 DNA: TGTGCTAGTGGTTTGGCGACAGGGTTGGGCTACAATGAGCAGTTCTTC
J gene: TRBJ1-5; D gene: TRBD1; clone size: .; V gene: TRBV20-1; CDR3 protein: CSASGGGTAFNQPQHF; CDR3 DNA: TGCAGTGCTAGTGGTGGCGGGACAGCCTTCAATCAGCCCCAGCATTTT
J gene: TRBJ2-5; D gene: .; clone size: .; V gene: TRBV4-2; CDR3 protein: CASSQWGSQETQYF; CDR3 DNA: TGTGCCAGCAGCCAGTGGGGCAGTCAAGAGACCCAGTACTTC
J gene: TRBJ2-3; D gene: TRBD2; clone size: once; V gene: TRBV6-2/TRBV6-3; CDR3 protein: CASSLLLAGPDTQYF; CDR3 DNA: TGTGCCAGCAGCCTACTACTAGCGGGCCCAGATACGCAGTATTTT
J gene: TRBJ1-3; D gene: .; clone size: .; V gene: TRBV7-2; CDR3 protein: CASSLDMSSGNTIYF; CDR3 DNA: TGTGCCAGCAGCTTGGACATGAGCTCTGGAAACACCATATATTTT
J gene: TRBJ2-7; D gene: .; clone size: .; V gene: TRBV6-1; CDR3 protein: CASEDSGSYEQYF; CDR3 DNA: TGTGCCAGCGAAGACTCGGGTTCCTACGAGCAGTACTTC
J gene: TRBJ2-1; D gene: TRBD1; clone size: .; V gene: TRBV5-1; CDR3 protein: CASSPRDRVSYNEQFF; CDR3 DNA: TGCGCCAGCAGCCCGAGGGACAGGGTCTCCTACAATGAGCAGTTCTTC
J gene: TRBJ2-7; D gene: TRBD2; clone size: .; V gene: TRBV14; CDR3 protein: CASSQVGSGFYEQYF; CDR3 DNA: TGTGCCAGCAGCCAAGTAGGTAGCGGGTTTTACGAGCAGTACTTC
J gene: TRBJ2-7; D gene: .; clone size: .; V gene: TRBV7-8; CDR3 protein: CASSLAGRDYEQYF; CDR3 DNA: TGTGCCAGCAGCTTAGCGGGCAGGGATTACGAGCAGTACTTC
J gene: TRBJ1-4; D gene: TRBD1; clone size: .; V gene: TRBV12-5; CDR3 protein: CASEQGGAGKLFF; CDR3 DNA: TGTGCTAGTGAACAAGGGGGCGCGGGGAAACTGTTTTTT
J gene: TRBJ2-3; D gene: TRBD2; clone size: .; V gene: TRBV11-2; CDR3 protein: CASSLPTSGGSTDTQYF; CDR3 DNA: TGTGCCAGCAGCTTACCGACGAGCGGGGGTAGCACAGATACGCAGTATTTT
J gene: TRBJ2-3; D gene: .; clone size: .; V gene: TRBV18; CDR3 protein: CASSPRQDTTDTQYF; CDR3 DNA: TGTGCCAGCTCACCAAGACAGGATACCACAGATACGCAGTATTTT
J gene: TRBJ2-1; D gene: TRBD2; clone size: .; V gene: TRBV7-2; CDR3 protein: CASSLDFSGSSYNEQFF; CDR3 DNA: TGTGCCAGCAGCTTAGATTTTAGCGGGAGCTCTTACAATGAGCAGTTCTTC
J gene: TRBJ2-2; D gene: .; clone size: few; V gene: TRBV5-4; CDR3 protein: CASSLGRSKPGELFF; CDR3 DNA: TGTGCCAGCAGCCTGGGGAGGTCGAAGCCCGGGGAGCTGTTTTTT